The 21 T cell receptor beta chains below come from one sample, sequenced in a study of vaccination and CD4 T cells after COVID-19. Treatment specified: roughly ten-day PBMC culture with coronavirus spike peptide pools or control peptides (ViraFEST assay). From the unexposed donor, CD4+ T cells were collected ahead of the COVID-19 pandemic (2011-2018). What these receptors recognize is not known. The Oncomine TCR Beta short-read assay was what sequenced the DNA obtained from cultured CD4+ T cells. Via MiXCR, TCRdb re-called the PCR reads, giving one row per CDR3 protein. This sample has thousands of distinct CDR3 sequences; about half occur once, and the top ten carry about 18%. The sequencing input was CD4+ T cells from blood, cultured in vitro. Receptors were obtained from a human donor in good health.

This clonotype was seen only a few times. The V gene is TRBV4-3, the J gene TRBJ2-7; D perhaps matches TRBD2 (5 bases). The CDR3 consists of 16 residues. Per germline, CDR1 LGHNA and CDR2 YSLEER. V lost 4 bases, J lost 0 bases, and 16 bases lay in between. The DNA of the CDR3 is TGCGCCAGCAGCCCCAGGCCTAGCCGAAGCTCCTACGAGCAGTACTTC. As protein: CASSPRPSRSSYEQYF.

The gene calls are TRBV2 and TRBJ1-3; tentative D call: TRBD1 (6 bases). The ends were cut back, 10 bases at V and 0 bases at J, with 19 bases in the middle. CDR1 is SNHLY, CDR2 FYNNEI, per germline. The CDR3 contains 16 residues. The CDR3 here is CAITTLRQDSGNTIYF. CDR3 sequence (DNA): TGTGCCATCACTACATTAAGACAGGACTCTGGAAACACCATATATTTT.

The V and J genes are TRBV7-8 and TRBJ2-5, with a weak D call TRBD2 (6 bases). CDR3 length: 16 residues. V shed 8 bases and J shed 5 bases, with 24 bases lying between them. Germline V gene lookup returns CDR1 SGHVS and CDR2 FQNEAQ. The CDR3 sequence is CASGSPIREGRETQYF. In nucleotides, the CDR3 is TGTGCCAGCGGCTCCCCGATTAGAGAGGGGAGGGAGACCCAGTACTTC.

The chain combines TRBV19 with TRBJ1-1, with 7 bases matching TRBD1. Germline V gene lookup returns CDR1 LNHDA and CDR2 SQIVND (reference sequence). The CDR3 loop spans 14 amino acids. V was clipped by 9 bases and J by 4 bases; unmatched bases: 11. The CDR3 here is CASRSRGSATEAFF. CDR3 DNA: TGTGCCAGCAGATCCAGGGGGTCGGCCACTGAAGCTTTCTTT. The complete variable domain, with remaining parts taken from reference TRBV19 and TRBJ1-1, reads DGGITQSPKYLFRKEGQNVTLSCEQNLNHDAMYWYRQDPGQGLRLIYYSQIVNDFQKGDIAEGYSVSREKKESFPLTVTSAQKNPTAFYLCASRSRGSATEAFFGQGTRLTVV.

In its sample, this clonotype was seen a few times. The chain has TRBV7-9 and TRBJ2-3; D is possibly TRBD2 (6 bases). V lost 2 bases to trimming and J lost 8 bases, with 8 bases between them. The CDR3 spans 12 residues. CDR1 SEHNR and CDR2 FQNEAQ come from the germline V gene (reference sequence). The CDR3 DNA follows: TGTGCCAGCAGCTTATCGGAGGGTACGCAGTATTTT. Translated: CASSLSEGTQYF.

J is TRBJ2-7 and V is TRBV19; unclear D gene. V lost 2 bases and J lost 3, with 14 bases in between. The length of the CDR3 is 15 residues. The germline V gene encodes CDR1 LNHDA and CDR2 SQIVND (reference sequence). Here the CDR3 reads CASSISSQTYYEQYF. The DNA of the CDR3 is TGTGCCAGTAGTATAAGTTCCCAAACCTACTACGAGCAGTACTTC.

This clonotype was detected only once. The V gene is TRBV5-5, the J gene TRBJ1-5; D ambiguous. V was cut by 4 bases and J by 0 bases, with 14 bases left in between. The CDR3 loop spans 16 amino acids. The V gene's germline CDR1 is SGHKS and CDR2 YYEKEE (reference sequence). The CDR3 region is CASSPGRAYSNQPQHF. CDR3 DNA sequence: TGTGCCAGCAGCCCAGGACGGGCTTATAGCAATCAGCCCCAGCATTTT. The full variable domain, with the rest looked up from reference TRBV5-5 and TRBJ1-5, is DAGVTQSPTHLIKTRGQQVTLRCSPISGHKSVSWYQQVLGQGPQFIFQYYEKEERGRGNFPDRFSARQFPNYSSELNVNALLLGDSALYLCASSPGRAYSNQPQHFGDGTRLSIL.

In DNA, the CDR3 is TGTGCCAGTAGTATGTGGCGGACCGAATACAATGAGCAGTTCTTC. It translates to CASSMWRTEYNEQFF. This chain uses TRBV19 with TRBJ2-1; D ambiguous. V lost 3 bases and J 4 bases, leaving 13 bases between the germline ends. CDR3 size: 15 residues. CDR1 and CDR2 (germline): LNHDA, SQIVND (reference sequence). The entire variable domain, with the rest obtained from reference TRBV19 and TRBJ2-1, is as follows: DGGITQSPKYLFRKEGQNVTLSCEQNLNHDAMYWYRQDPGQGLRLIYYSQIVNDFQKGDIAEGYSVSREKKESFPLTVTSAQKNPTAFYLCASSMWRTEYNEQFFGPGTRLTVL.

In nucleotides, the CDR3 is TGCAGCGTTGATCGTAAGGGAGGTGATGGCTACACCTTC. Encoded protein: CSVDRKGGDGYTF. The chain uses TRBV29-1 and TRBJ1-2; D remains ambiguous. V was pared by 3 bases and J by 6 bases, with 14 bases between. The CDR3 has 13 amino acids. CDR1 and CDR2 from the germline V gene are SQVTM and ANQGSEA.

The gene calls are TRBV7-6 and TRBJ2-1; 9 nucleotides align to TRBD2. The CDR3 runs to 18 residues. V lost 5 bases, J lost 2 bases, and 13 bases stayed unmatched. Germline CDR1 is SGHVS and CDR2 is FNYEAQ. The CDR3 DNA reads as TGTGCCAGCAGCCCCGGGGCGGGAGGGAGAGGGACCTACAATGAGCAGTTCTTC. Translation: CASSPGAGGRGTYNEQFF.

This clonotype was picked up a small number of times. The V and J genes are TRBV7-8 and TRBJ2-5; D ambiguous. CDR3 length equals 14 residues. Per the germline V gene, CDR1 is SGHVS and CDR2 is FQNEAQ. Trimming removed 5 bases at V and 7 bases at J, with 17 bases between. CDR3: CASSPPPDGGTQYF. CDR3 DNA sequence: TGTGCCAGCAGCCCCCCGCCGGACGGTGGGACCCAGTACTTC.

The J gene is TRBJ2-7, the V gene TRBV9; 7 positions match TRBD1. Per the germline V gene, CDR1 is SGDLS and CDR2 is YYNGEE. This CDR3 contains 14 residues. V lost 4 bases, J lost 0 bases, and 4 bases stayed unmatched. In DNA, the CDR3 is TGTGCCAGCAGCAGAAGACAGGGCTCCTACGAGCAGTACTTC. This sequence encodes CASSRRQGSYEQYF.

This clonotype was detected only a few times. The gene calls are TRBV10-1 and TRBJ2-2; 7 nucleotides agree with TRBD2. CDR1 is WNHNN, CDR2 SYGVQD, per germline (reference sequence). V was clipped by 6 bases and J by 6 bases; unmatched bases: 7. This CDR3 region has 14 residues. CDR3 loop: CASRAGLGAGELFF. The CDR3 DNA reads as TGCGCCAGCAGAGCGGGACTCGGAGCCGGGGAGCTGTTTTTT.

The chain employs TRBV7-9 and TRBJ2-7; a weak D match, TRBD2 (5 bases). The germline gives CDR1 SEHNR, CDR2 FQNEAQ (reference sequence). This CDR3 is 12 amino acids long. Trimming stripped 2 bases from V and 7 bases from J, with 9 bases between. In DNA, the CDR3 is TGTGCCAGCAGCTTAAGTTCGGGGGAGCAGTACTTC. It translates to CASSLSSGEQYF.

The chain recombines TRBV30 with TRBJ2-5; 11 nucleotides agree with TRBD2. This CDR3 comprises 14 residues. V lost 0 bases, J lost 4 bases, and 1 base stayed unmatched. Looked up from germline, CDR1 is GTSNPN and CDR2 is SVGIG (reference sequence). The CDR3 region has the DNA TGTGCCTGGAGTGTACTAGCGGGGGCAGAGACCCAGTACTTC. Its translation is CAWSVLAGAETQYF.

The chain combines TRBV6-2 or TRBV6-3 with TRBJ2-3, with D possibly being TRBD2 (6 bases). Trimming removed 7 bases from V and 1 base from J, with 12 bases in between. Germline loops: CDR1 MNHEY, CDR2 SVGEGT. The CDR3 extends over 14 amino acids. CDR3 nucleotide sequence: TGTGCCAGCACGGGAGTCTTCGGCACAGATACGCAGTATTTT. This codes for CASTGVFGTDTQYF.

The rearrangement joins TRBV5-4 to TRBJ2-7, with 9 bases lining up with TRBD1. The V and J ends lost 4 bases and 6 bases, in that order; junction bases with no gene match: 14. Germline V CDR1 and CDR2: SGHNT, YYREEE (reference sequence). This CDR3 comprises 16 residues. The CDR3 sequence is CASSLRSGQGRVEQYF. The CDR3 bases are TGTGCCAGCAGCCTCAGATCCGGACAGGGGAGGGTCGAGCAGTACTTC.

The chain employs TRBV6-2 or TRBV6-3 and TRBJ1-2, with D perhaps matching TRBD1 (6 bases). Germline V gives CDR1 MNHEY, CDR2 SVGEGT. This CDR3 region has 15 residues. V was shortened by 5 bases and J by 4 bases, with 17 bases between the two germline ends. The CDR3 sequence: CASSDGTRGAYGYTF. Written as DNA, the CDR3 is TGTGCCAGCAGTGACGGGACACGTGGGGCCTATGGCTACACCTTC.

The chain carries TRBV20-1 and TRBJ2-7, with no clear D. From germline, CDR1 is DFQATT and CDR2 SNEGSKA (reference sequence). This CDR3 comprises 12 residues. V lost 5 bases, J lost 2 bases, and 10 bases lay in between. CDR3 protein: CSAQAPPYEQYF. In DNA, the CDR3 is TGCAGTGCTCAGGCTCCACCCTACGAGCAGTACTTC.

V is TRBV14 and J is TRBJ1-6; D call uncertain. The CDR3 extends over 11 amino acids. V was clipped by 4 bases and J by 9 bases, with 4 bases between them. CDR1 is SGHDN, CDR2 FVKESK, per germline. CDR3 nucleotides: TGTGCCAGCAGCCGGGGTTCACCCCTCCACTTT. Residues: CASSRGSPLHF.

This clonotype was counted between two and nine times. This CDR3 is CASSIDLTGTPPQHF. The CDR3 DNA reads TGTGCCAGTAGTATAGATCTGACTGGTACGCCGCCCCAGCATTTT. The chain combines TRBV19 with TRBJ1-5; D ambiguous. From germline, CDR1 is LNHDA and CDR2 SQIVND (reference sequence). Trimming cost V 0 bases and J 9 bases, with 15 bases left between them. The CDR3 covers 15 residues.